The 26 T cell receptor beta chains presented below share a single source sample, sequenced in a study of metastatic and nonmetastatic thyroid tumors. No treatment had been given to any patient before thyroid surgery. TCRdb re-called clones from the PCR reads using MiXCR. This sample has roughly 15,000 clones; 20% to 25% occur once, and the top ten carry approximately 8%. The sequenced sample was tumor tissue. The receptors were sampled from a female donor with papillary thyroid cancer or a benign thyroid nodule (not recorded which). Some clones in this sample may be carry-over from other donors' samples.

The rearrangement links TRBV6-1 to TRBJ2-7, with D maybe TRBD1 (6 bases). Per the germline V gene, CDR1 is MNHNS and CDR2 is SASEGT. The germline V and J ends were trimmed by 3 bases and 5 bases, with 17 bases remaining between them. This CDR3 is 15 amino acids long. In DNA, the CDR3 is TGTGCCAGCAGTGATGGGGCAGGGGCTAGCAACGAGCAGTACTTC. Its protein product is CASSDGAGASNEQYF.

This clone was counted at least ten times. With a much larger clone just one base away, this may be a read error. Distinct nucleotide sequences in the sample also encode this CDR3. CDR3 loop: CSARTAMESDTQYF. CDR3 DNA: TGCAGTGCTAGGACCGCAATGGAATCTGATACACAGTATTTT. The V and J genes are TRBV20-1 and TRBJ2-3; D is unclear. This CDR3 contains 14 residues. The germline CDR1 and CDR2 sequences are DFQATT and SNEGSKA (reference sequence).

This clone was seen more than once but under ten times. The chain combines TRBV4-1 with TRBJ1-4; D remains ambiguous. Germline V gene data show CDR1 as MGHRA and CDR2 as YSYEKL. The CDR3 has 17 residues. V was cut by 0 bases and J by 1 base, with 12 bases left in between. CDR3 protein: CASSQDRGTLTNEKLFF. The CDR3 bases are TGCGCCAGCAGCCAAGATCGGGGTACCCTAACTAATGAAAAACTGTTTTTT.

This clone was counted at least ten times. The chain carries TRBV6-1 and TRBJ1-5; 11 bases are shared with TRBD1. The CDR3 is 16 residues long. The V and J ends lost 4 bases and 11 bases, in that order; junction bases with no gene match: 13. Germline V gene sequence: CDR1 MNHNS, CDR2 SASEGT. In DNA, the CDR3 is TGTGCCAGCAGTGTGGAGGTTGGACAGGGGGCGGAGGCCCAGCATTTT. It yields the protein CASSVEVGQGAEAQHF.

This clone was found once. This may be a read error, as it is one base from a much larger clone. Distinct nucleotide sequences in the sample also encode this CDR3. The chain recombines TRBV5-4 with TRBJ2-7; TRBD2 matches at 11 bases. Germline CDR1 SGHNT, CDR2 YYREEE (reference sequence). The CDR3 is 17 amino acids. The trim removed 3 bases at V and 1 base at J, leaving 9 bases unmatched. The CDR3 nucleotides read TGTGCCAGCAGCTCGAGGAGGCTAGCGGGAGGATCCTACGAGCAGTACTTC. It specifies CASSSRRLAGGSYEQYF.

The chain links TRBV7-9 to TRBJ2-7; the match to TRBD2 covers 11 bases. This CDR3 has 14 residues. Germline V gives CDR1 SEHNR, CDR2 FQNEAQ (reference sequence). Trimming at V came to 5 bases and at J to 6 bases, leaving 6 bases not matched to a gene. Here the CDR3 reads CASSKLAGVGEQYF. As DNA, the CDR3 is TGTGCCAGCAGCAAACTAGCGGGAGTCGGCGAGCAGTACTTC. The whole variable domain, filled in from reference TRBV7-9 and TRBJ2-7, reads DTGVSQNPRHKITKRGQNVTFRCDPISEHNRLYWYRQTLGQGPEFLTYFQNEAQLEKSRLLSDRFSAERPKGSFSTLEIQRTEQGDSAMYLCASSKLAGVGEQYFGPGTRLTVT.

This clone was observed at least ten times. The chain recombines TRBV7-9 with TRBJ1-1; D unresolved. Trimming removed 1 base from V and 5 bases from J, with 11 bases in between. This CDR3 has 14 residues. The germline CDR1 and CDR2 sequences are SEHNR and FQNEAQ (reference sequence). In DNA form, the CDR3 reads TGTGCCAGCAGCTTAGATGGTTCGGGGACTGAAGCTTTCTTT. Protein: CASSLDGSGTEAFF.

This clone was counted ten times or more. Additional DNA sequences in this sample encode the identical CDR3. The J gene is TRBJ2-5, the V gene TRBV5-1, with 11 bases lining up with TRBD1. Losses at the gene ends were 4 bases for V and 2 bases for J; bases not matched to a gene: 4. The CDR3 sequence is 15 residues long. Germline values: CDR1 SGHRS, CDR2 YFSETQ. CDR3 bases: TGCGCCAGCAGCCCCGGGACAGGGGGGCAAGAGACCCAGTACTTC. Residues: CASSPGTGGQETQYF.

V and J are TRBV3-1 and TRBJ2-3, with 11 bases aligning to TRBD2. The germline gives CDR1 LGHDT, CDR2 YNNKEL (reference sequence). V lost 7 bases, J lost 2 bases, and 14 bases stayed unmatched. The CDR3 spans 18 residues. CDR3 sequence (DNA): TGTGCCAGCATCCAGGAACGGTCTAGCGGGAGGTTCACAGATACGCAGTATTTT. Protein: CASIQERSSGRFTDTQYF.

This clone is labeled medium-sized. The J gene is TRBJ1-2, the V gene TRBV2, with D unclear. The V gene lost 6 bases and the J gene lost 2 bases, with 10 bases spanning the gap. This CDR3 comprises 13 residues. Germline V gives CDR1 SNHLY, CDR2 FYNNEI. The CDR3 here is CASSGGQNYGYTF. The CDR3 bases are TGTGCCAGCAGCGGCGGCCAGAACTATGGCTACACCTTC. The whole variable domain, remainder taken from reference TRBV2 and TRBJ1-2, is EPEVTQTPSHQVTQMGQEVILRCVPISNHLYFYWYRQILGQKVEFLVSFYNNEISEKSEIFDDQFSVERPDGSNFTLKIRSTKLEDSAMYFCASSGGQNYGYTFGSGTRLTVV.

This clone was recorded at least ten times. CDR3 DNA sequence: TGTGCCAGCAGTTCAGACAGACCGTCCTACAATGAGCAGTTCTTC. It encodes CASSSDRPSYNEQFF. This chain links TRBV6-1 with TRBJ2-1, with D possibly being TRBD1 (5 bases). Per the germline V gene, CDR1 is MNHNS and CDR2 is SASEGT. Trimming stripped 5 bases from V and 1 base from J, with 12 bases between. CDR3 size: 15 residues.

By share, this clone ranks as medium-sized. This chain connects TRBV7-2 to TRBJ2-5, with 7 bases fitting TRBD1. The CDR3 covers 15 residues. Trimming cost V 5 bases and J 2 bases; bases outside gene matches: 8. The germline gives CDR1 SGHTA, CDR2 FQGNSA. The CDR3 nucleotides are TGTGCCAGCAGCCCGGACCAGGGGGAACAAGAGACCCAGTACTTC. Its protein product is CASSPDQGEQETQYF.

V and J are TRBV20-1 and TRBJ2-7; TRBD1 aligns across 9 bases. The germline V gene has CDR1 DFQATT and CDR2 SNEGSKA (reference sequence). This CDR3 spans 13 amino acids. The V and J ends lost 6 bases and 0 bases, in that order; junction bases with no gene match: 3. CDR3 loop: CSALQGASYEQYF. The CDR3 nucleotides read TGCAGTGCCTTACAGGGGGCCTCCTACGAGCAGTACTTC.

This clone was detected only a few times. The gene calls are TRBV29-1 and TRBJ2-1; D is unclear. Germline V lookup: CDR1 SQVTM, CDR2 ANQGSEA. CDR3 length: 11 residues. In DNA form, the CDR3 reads TGCAGATCACTCTACGCGGATCGACAGTTCTTC. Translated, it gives CRSLYADRQFF.

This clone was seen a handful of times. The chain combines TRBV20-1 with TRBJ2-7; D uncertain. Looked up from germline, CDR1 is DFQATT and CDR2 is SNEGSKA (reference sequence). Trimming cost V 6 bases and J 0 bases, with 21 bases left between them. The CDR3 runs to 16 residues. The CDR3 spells CSAPEYPTRSSYEQYF. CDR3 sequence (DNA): TGCAGTGCCCCGGAATATCCTACCCGGAGCTCCTACGAGCAGTACTTC.

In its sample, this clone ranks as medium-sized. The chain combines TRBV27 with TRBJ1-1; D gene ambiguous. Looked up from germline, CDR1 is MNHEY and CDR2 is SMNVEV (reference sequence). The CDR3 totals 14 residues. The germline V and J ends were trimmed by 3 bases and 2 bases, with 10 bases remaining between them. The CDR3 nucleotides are TGTGCCAGCAGTTTCCGAGGGAGAAACACTGAAGCTTTCTTT. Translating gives CASSFRGRNTEAFF.

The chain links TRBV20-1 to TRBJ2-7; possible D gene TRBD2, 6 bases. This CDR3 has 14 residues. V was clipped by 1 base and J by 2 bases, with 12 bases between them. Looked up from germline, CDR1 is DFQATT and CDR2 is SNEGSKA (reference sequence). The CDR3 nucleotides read TGCAGTGCTAGAGGCCCCGGGACTGCCTACGAGCAGTACTTC. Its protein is CSARGPGTAYEQYF.

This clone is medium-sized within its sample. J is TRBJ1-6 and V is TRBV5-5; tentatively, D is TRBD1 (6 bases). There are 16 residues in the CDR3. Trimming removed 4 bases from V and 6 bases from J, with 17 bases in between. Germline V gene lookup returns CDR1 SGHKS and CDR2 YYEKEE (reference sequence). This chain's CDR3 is CASSVVGGRSNSPLHF. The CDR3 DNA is TGTGCCAGCAGCGTCGTAGGGGGACGGAGTAATTCACCCCTCCACTTT.

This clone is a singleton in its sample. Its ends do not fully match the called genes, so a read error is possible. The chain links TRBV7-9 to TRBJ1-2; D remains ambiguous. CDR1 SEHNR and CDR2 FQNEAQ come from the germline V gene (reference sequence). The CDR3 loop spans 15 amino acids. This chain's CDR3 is CASILAAGRMYGYTF. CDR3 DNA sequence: TGTGCCAGCATCTTAGCGGCCGGGCGGATGTATGGCTACACCTTC. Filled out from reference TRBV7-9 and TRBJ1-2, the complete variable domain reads DTGVSQNPRHKITKRGQNVTFRCDPISEHNRLYWYRQTLGQGPEFLTYFQNEAQLEKSRLLSDRFSAERPKGSFSTLEIQRTEQGDSAMYLCASILAAGRMYGYTFGSGTRLTVV.

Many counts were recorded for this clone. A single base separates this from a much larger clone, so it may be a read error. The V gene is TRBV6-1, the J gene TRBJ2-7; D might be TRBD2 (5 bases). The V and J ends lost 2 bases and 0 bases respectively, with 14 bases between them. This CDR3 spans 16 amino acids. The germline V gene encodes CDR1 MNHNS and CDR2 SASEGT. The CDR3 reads CASSERRLTVSYEQYF. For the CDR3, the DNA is TGTGCCAGCAGTGAACGGAGGCTGACGGTCTCCTACGAGCAGTACTTC.

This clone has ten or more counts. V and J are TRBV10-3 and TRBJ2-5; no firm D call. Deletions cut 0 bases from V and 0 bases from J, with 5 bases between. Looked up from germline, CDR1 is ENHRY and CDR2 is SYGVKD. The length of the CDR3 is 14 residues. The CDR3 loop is CAISESTYQETQYF. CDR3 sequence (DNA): TGTGCCATCAGTGAGTCGACGTACCAAGAGACCCAGTACTTC.

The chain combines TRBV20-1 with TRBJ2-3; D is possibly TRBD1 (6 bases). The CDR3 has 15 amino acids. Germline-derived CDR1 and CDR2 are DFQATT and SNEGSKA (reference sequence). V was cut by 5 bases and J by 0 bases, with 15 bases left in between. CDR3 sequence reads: CSAAPRQVSTDTQYF. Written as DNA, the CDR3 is TGCAGTGCTGCCCCCCGACAGGTTAGCACAGATACGCAGTATTTT.

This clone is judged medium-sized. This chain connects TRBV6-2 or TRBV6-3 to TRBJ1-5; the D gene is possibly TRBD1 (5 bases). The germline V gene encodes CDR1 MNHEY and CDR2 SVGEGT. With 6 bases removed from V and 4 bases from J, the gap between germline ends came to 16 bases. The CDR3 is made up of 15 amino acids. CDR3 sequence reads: CASRAGTPSNQPQHF. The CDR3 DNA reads TGTGCCAGCAGGGCCGGGACCCCGTCTAATCAGCCCCAGCATTTT.

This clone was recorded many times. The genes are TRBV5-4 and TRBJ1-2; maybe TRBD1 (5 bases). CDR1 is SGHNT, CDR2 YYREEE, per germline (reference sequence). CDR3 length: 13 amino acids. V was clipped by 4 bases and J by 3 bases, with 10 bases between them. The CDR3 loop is CASSPPGDYGYTF. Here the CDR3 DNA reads TGTGCCAGCAGCCCCCCGGGGGACTATGGCTACACCTTC.

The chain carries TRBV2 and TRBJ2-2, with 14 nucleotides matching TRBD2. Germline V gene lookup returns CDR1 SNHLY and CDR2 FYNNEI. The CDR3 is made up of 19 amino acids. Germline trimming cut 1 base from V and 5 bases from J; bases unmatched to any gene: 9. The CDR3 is CASSEGRLAGGPRTGELFF. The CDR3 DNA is TGTGCCAGCAGTGAAGGCCGACTAGCGGGAGGGCCGCGGACCGGGGAGCTGTTTTTT.

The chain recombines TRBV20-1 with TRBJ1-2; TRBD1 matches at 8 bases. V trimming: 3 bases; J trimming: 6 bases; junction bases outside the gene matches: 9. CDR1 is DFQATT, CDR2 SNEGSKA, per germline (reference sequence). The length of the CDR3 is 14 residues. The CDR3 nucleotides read TGCAGTGCTAGGCGACAGGGGCATTCGGATGGCTACACCTTC. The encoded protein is CSARRQGHSDGYTF.